One sample yielded the 21 T cell receptor beta chains listed below, sequenced in a study of T-cell reconstitution after alpha-beta-depleted transplantation in children. Preparation of the TCRbeta library used unique molecular identifiers. MiXCR, run by TCRdb on the PCR reads, gives a single entry per CDR3 protein. The data show about 640,000 distinct CDR3 sequences, with approximately 17% seen just once and under 1.2% held by the top ten. The sequences come from PBMCs from the stem cell graft donor, collected from the stem cell graft. These receptors were collected from a human donor who donated a stem cell graft to a child with acute myeloid leukemia.

In its sample, this clonotype was seen many times. The chain uses TRBV20-1 and TRBJ2-7, with 8 bases identical to TRBD2. Germline CDR1 reads DFQATT; CDR2 reads SNEGSKA (reference sequence). The CDR3 covers 14 residues. J gave up 2 bases and V 4 bases, and 7 bases lay outside the gene matches. As DNA, the CDR3 is TGCAGTGCTACCGACATAGCGGGACCCTACGAGCAGTACGTC. Residues: CSATDIAGPYEQYV.

The chain's CDR3 is CASSLGTINEKLFF. For the CDR3, the DNA is TGTGCCAGCAGCTTAGGTACTATCAATGAAAAACTGTTTTTT. The chain joins TRBV7-8 to TRBJ1-4; D is undetermined. The CDR3 sequence is 14 residues long. The germline CDR1 and CDR2 sequences are SGHVS and FQNEAQ. Trimming removed 1 base at V and 5 bases at J, with 8 bases between. Drawing the rest from reference TRBV7-8 and TRBJ1-4, the complete variable domain is GAGVSQSPRYKVAKRGQDVALRCDPISGHVSLFWYQQALGQGPEFLTYFQNEAQLDKSGLPSDRFFAERPEGSVSTLKIQRTQQEDSAVYLCASSLGTINEKLFFGSGTQLSVL.

As concerns this clonotype: A read error may explain this, as a much larger clone is one base away. This chain links TRBV20-1 with TRBJ2-3; the match to TRBD2 covers 16 bases. Germline V CDR1 and CDR2: DFQATT, SNEGSKA (reference sequence). The CDR3 is 16 residues long. V gave up 5 bases and J gave up 4 bases; unmatched junction bases: 6. CDR3 DNA: TGCAGTGCTCACCCGGGACTAGCGGGGGGGCCAGATACGCAGTATTTT. It codes for CSAHPGLAGGPDTQYF.

This clonotype was counted at least ten times. The V gene is TRBV6-5, the J gene TRBJ1-6; D unresolved. V lost 2 bases and J lost 7, with 9 bases in between. Germline V gene sequence: CDR1 MNHEY, CDR2 SVGAGI. This CDR3 contains 14 residues. The chain's CDR3 is CASSYARRNSPLHF. For the CDR3, the DNA is TGTGCCAGCAGTTACGCCAGAAGAAATTCACCCCTCCACTTT.

In its sample, this clonotype was seen many times. The chain couples TRBV5-1 to TRBJ1-1, with D perhaps matching TRBD1 (6 bases). This CDR3 is built from 15 residues. From germline, CDR1 is SGHRS and CDR2 YFSETQ. Trimming pared 0 bases from V and 0 bases from J, leaving 9 bases between. CDR3 loop: CASSLGTDMNTEAFF. DNA of the CDR3: TGCGCCAGCAGCTTGGGGACAGACATGAACACTGAAGCTTTCTTT.

This clonotype came up many times. V is TRBV7-2 and J is TRBJ2-1, with a possible D match to TRBD2 (5 bases). The CDR3 is 15 residues long. Between the trimmed V and J ends, which lost 4 bases and 1 base, there was a span of 11 bases. Germline assignment: CDR1 SGHTA and CDR2 FQGNSA. The CDR3 coding sequence is TGTGCCAGCAGCTCCGCGGGCGCTTCCTACAATGAGCAGTTCTTC. This sequence encodes CASSSAGASYNEQFF.

This clonotype appeared a few times. The chain recombines TRBV7-8 with TRBJ2-3; 7 positions match TRBD1. There are 16 residues in the CDR3. Trimming removed 4 bases from V and 4 bases from J; junction bases left unmatched: 11. Germline CDR1 reads SGHVS; CDR2 reads FQNEAQ. CDR3 DNA: TGTGCCAGCAGCTCTCTAGGGGGCGCGGTCGCAGATACGCAGTATTTT. Encoded protein: CASSSLGGAVADTQYF.

This clonotype was counted at least ten times. As DNA, the CDR3 is TGTGCCAGCAGCTCCGGACAGATTTCAAACATTCAGTACTTC. Translated: CASSSGQISNIQYF. J is TRBJ2-4 and V is TRBV6-1, with TRBD1 as a possible D gene (6 bases). The CDR3 length is 14 residues. The V end lost 6 bases, the J end lost 6 bases, and 15 bases lay between the germline ends. The V gene's germline CDR1 is MNHNS and CDR2 SASEGT.

This clonotype was seen a few times. V is TRBV25-1 and J is TRBJ1-6, with D uncertain. Trimming cost V 7 bases and J 10 bases, with 14 bases left between them. This CDR3 has 13 residues. CDR1 and CDR2 (germline): MGHDK, SYGVNS. CDR3 bases: TGTGCCAGCACCGGCGGGGTCAGGTCACCCCTCCACTTT. Amino acids: CASTGGVRSPLHF.

This clonotype was recorded many times. This rearrangement joins TRBV12-3 or TRBV12-4 to TRBJ2-6; perhaps TRBD2 as D (5 bases). The V and J ends lost 6 bases and 0 bases respectively, with 9 bases between them. The length of the CDR3 is 15 residues. For the CDR3, the DNA is TGTGCCAGCAGAGAGGCGGGCTCTGGGGCCAACGTCCTGACTTTC. Protein: CASREAGSGANVLTF.

This clonotype has a count of ten or more. V gene TRBV12-3 or TRBV12-4 combines with J gene TRBJ1-2; 8 bases map to TRBD1. The CDR3 covers 14 residues. V was pared by 5 bases and J by 8 bases, with 10 bases of the junction left unmatched. CDR3 residues: CASSPDGTGGGYTF. The CDR3 nucleotides read TGTGCCAGCAGTCCCGATGGGACAGGAGGCGGCTACACCTTC.

This clonotype appeared many times. This sequence joins TRBV5-1 and TRBJ1-6; the match to TRBD1 covers 11 bases. CDR1 and CDR2 (germline): SGHRS, YFSETQ. The ends lost 4 bases at V and 8 bases at J; junction bases unmatched: 14. The CDR3 spans 18 residues. The CDR3 reads CASSLRTGGAILDSPLHF. The CDR3 nucleotides read TGCGCCAGCAGCCTTAGGACAGGGGGCGCAATTTTGGATTCACCCCTCCACTTT.

V usage is TRBV12-3 or TRBV12-4 and J usage is TRBJ1-4, with D tentatively TRBD1 (5 bases). This CDR3 spans 16 amino acids. Trimming took 3 bases from V and 1 from J, leaving 12 bases between them. The CDR3: CASSFFGGGTNEKLFF. CDR3 DNA sequence: TGTGCCAGCAGTTTTTTTGGGGGTGGAACTAATGAAAAACTGTTTTTT.

V usage is TRBV5-1 and J usage is TRBJ2-4, with 7 bases fitting TRBD1. Germline assignment: CDR1 SGHRS and CDR2 YFSETQ. The J segment lost 5 bases and the V segment lost 4 bases, leaving 3 bases of the junction unmatched. This CDR3 has 13 amino acids. DNA of the CDR3: TGCGCCAGCAGCCCTGGGACAGAAAACATTCAGTACTTC. The encoded protein is CASSPGTENIQYF.

This clonotype was detected many times. The rearrangement uses TRBV20-1 and TRBJ1-6, with TRBD1 as a possible D gene (6 bases). This CDR3 is 16 amino acids long. Germline CDR1 DFQATT, CDR2 SNEGSKA (reference sequence). V lost 6 bases to trimming and J lost 3 bases, with 18 bases between them. The CDR3 nucleotides are TGCAGTGCCCTACGGGAGGGGGTCTACTATAATTCACCCCTCCACTTT. Its translation: CSALREGVYYNSPLHF.

This clonotype has at least ten counts. The V and J genes are TRBV20-1 and TRBJ2-1; TRBD2 matches 8 bases. The CDR3 is 14 amino acids. V trimming: 6 bases; J trimming: 4 bases; junction bases outside the gene matches: 8. Germline assignment: CDR1 DFQATT and CDR2 SNEGSKA (reference sequence). The CDR3 DNA reads as TGCAGTGCGGTCAGCGGGGGACCATACAATGAGCAGTTCTTC. This codes for CSAVSGGPYNEQFF.

The chain joins TRBV28 to TRBJ2-5; no definite D call. CDR1 MDHEN and CDR2 SYDVKM come from the germline V gene. The CDR3 covers 14 residues. The V and J ends lost 1 base and 3 bases respectively, with 9 bases between them. In DNA form, the CDR3 reads TGTGCCAGCAGTTTATTGGCAGCAAAAGAGACCCAGTACTTC. Translating it yields CASSLLAAKETQYF.

This clonotype appeared a few times. The CDR3 DNA reads as TGTGCCAGCAGCTTAGAGACTGGGACAGGAACCACTGAAGCTTTCTTT. This sequence encodes CASSLETGTGTTEAFF. The chain recombines TRBV11-2 with TRBJ1-1; 8 positions agree with TRBD1. V shed 0 bases, J shed 4 bases, and the junction held 7 bases outside the gene matches. The CDR3 extends over 16 amino acids. Germline V gene lookup returns CDR1 SGHAT and CDR2 FQNNGV.

The chain has TRBV7-2 and TRBJ2-3; TRBD2 matches 12 bases. The ends lost 5 bases at V and 1 base at J; junction bases unmatched: 4. From germline, CDR1 is SGHTA and CDR2 FQGNSA. The CDR3 totals 16 residues. As DNA, the CDR3 is TGTGCCAGCAGCACGAGACTAGCGGGGGGCACAGATACGCAGTATTTT. Protein: CASSTRLAGGTDTQYF.

This chain joins TRBV7-9 and TRBJ2-5; no definite D call. With 3 bases removed from V and 4 bases from J, the gap between germline ends came to 12 bases. Germline V gene data show CDR1 as SEHNR and CDR2 as FQNEAQ (reference sequence). The CDR3 extends over 14 amino acids. The CDR3 loop reads CASSFVGGRETQYF. The CDR3 DNA is TGTGCCAGCAGCTTCGTGGGCGGACGAGAGACCCAGTACTTC. The full variable domain, completed using reference TRBV7-9 and TRBJ2-5, is DTGVSQNPRHKITKRGQNVTFRCDPISEHNRLYWYRQTLGQGPEFLTYFQNEAQLEKSRLLSDRFSAERPKGSFSTLEIQRTEQGDSAMYLCASSFVGGRETQYFGPGTRLLVL.

This clonotype was found many times. The J gene is TRBJ1-4, the V gene TRBV29-1, with D perhaps TRBD1 (6 bases). The CDR3 has 14 amino acids. Germline V CDR1 and CDR2: SQVTM, ANQGSEA. V was shortened by 7 bases and J by 8 bases, with 20 bases between the two germline ends. The CDR3 bases are TGCAGCGCCCTTACGACAGGAAGGAGAGAAAAACTGTTTTTT. Protein: CSALTTGRREKLFF.